This T cell receptor (beta chain) stems from a study of response to subunit inactivated influenza vaccine. Findings and caveats of the study: It was suggested by the authors that few new T cells are recruited by each seasonal influenza vaccination.

The CDR3 loop spans 17 amino acids. The V end was cut by 6 bases, the J end by 2 bases, with 20 bases between. As for this clonotype: Antigen: not known.

TCRdb independently ran MiXCR on the RT-PCR reads; one entry per CDR3 protein. Of about half a million distinct CDR3 sequences listed, approximately 11% are singletons. The sequences come from PBMCs from blood, collected more than 35 days after vaccination. The source is a middle-aged man who received an inactivated influenza vaccine. The chain uses TRBV12-3 or TRBV12-4 and TRBJ2-1; D is unresolved. The CDR3 spells CASSPTPRGHPYNEQFF. The CDR3 nucleotides are TGTGCCAGCAGCCCAACACCGCGAGGTCACCCCTACAATGAGCAGTTCTTC.